The T cell receptor beta chain under discussion was sequenced for a study of T cell responses to AZD1222 COVID-19 vaccine. General study points: Recipients of two AZD1222 doses showed rising Spike-specific TCR breadth and depth. White British ancestry dominated among donors, who included more females, and clonal diversity was possibly underestimated.

CDR3 length: 11 amino acids. V was shortened by 4 bases and J by 2 bases, with 2 bases between the two germline ends. Remarks on this clone: Its target is not known.

Assay: immunoSEQ multiplex PCR; the TCRdb copy retains only in-frame clones and omits some. The data show about 130,000 clones, approximately 90% seen once. This chain joins TRBV12-3 or TRBV12-4 and TRBJ2-5; no clear D gene. This receptor was identified in an adult in good health. The sequencing used peripheral blood, collected on day 0 of AZD1222 vaccination. The CDR3 coding sequence is TGTGCCAGCAGTTATCAAGAGACCCAGTACTTC. Protein sequence: CASSYQETQYF.